These 14 T cell receptor beta chains share one sample of origin, sequenced in a study of early T cells in non-severe SARS-CoV-2 infection. Each CDR3 protein is one row after TCRdb ran MiXCR on the 5' RACE reads. The data hold 54,000 or so distinct CDR3 sequences, with over 10% observed a single time. Material: whole blood. The receptors shown here come from an adult who was a healthcare worker with PCR-confirmed SARS-CoV-2 infection or an uninfected control (not recorded which).

Many counts were recorded for this clonotype. The V and J genes are TRBV7-2 and TRBJ2-1; maybe TRBD1 (6 bases). The CDR3 sequence is 14 residues long. Germline assignment: CDR1 SGHTA and CDR2 FQGNSA. Trimming cost V 5 bases and J 8 bases, with 16 bases left between them. This CDR3 reads CASSKMTGRDEQFF. The CDR3 DNA follows: TGTGCCAGCAGCAAAATGACAGGTCGCGATGAGCAGTTCTTC.

The chain recombines TRBV30 with TRBJ1-3; D remains ambiguous. Trimming left V 5 bases short and J 0 bases short, with 8 bases between. Germline CDR1 reads GTSNPN; CDR2 reads SVGIG (reference sequence). CDR3 length equals 13 residues. In nucleotides, the CDR3 is TGTGCCTGGGCAGAGAGCTCTGGAAACACCATATATTTT. Its translation: CAWAESSGNTIYF.

This chain links TRBV9 with TRBJ1-1; 7 positions agree with TRBD1. J gave up 1 base and V 4 bases, and 4 bases lay outside the gene matches. The CDR3 loop spans 14 amino acids. Germline CDR1 SGDLS, CDR2 YYNGEE. The CDR3 loop is CASSPGGQNTEAFF. CDR3 coding DNA: TGTGCCAGCAGCCCAGGGGGACAGAACACTGAAGCTTTCTTT.

This clonotype occurred many times. The V call is TRBV2, the J call TRBJ2-7, with D hard to call. CDR1 is SNHLY, CDR2 FYNNEI, per germline. Trimming shortened V by 5 bases and J by 3 bases, and 8 bases separated the two germline ends. The CDR3 has 12 amino acids. Written as DNA, the CDR3 is TGTGCCAGCAGTTTCCAAGACTACGAGCAGTACTTC. Amino acids: CASSFQDYEQYF.

This clonotype was observed a few times. The V and J genes are TRBV28 and TRBJ1-2; 7 bases fit TRBD1. The CDR3 contains 17 residues. Germline values: CDR1 MDHEN, CDR2 SYDVKM. V was clipped by 5 bases and J by 0 bases; unmatched bases: 12. In DNA, the CDR3 is TGTGCCAGCAGTGGAATTCTACAGGGGATCTCTAACTATGGCTACACCTTC. Protein: CASSGILQGISNYGYTF.

This clonotype came up many times. The CDR3 reads CASSLVPLRQGAYGYTF. In DNA form, the CDR3 reads TGTGCCAGCAGCTTAGTCCCCCTCCGACAGGGGGCGTATGGCTACACCTTC. V gene TRBV7-2 combines with J gene TRBJ1-2, with TRBD1 identical over 10 bases. Germline lookup yields CDR1 SGHTA and CDR2 FQGNSA. The junction had 10 bases not matched to a gene; V was cut back by 1 base and J by 5 bases. This CDR3 comprises 17 residues.

In this sample, this clonotype turned up many times. The chain carries TRBV5-4 and TRBJ1-1; D is unresolved. The CDR3 loop spans 16 amino acids. V dropped 0 bases and J dropped 2 bases, with 14 bases sitting between them. Germline values: CDR1 SGHNT, CDR2 YYREEE (reference sequence). CDR3 sequence: CASSLDLRQRNTEAFF. DNA for the CDR3: TGTGCCAGCAGCTTGGATCTGAGGCAGCGAAACACTGAAGCTTTCTTT.

This clonotype was detected ten times or more. As DNA, the CDR3 is TGCAGCGTTGGGAAACAATCGGGGGAGCAGTACTTC. Amino acid sequence: CSVGKQSGEQYF. The rearrangement uses TRBV29-1 and TRBJ2-7; D perhaps matches TRBD2 (5 bases). Trimming shortened V by 4 bases and J by 7 bases, and 14 bases separated the two germline ends. Germline-derived CDR1 and CDR2 are SQVTM and ANQGSEA. The CDR3 spans 12 residues.

This chain uses TRBV12-3 or TRBV12-4 with TRBJ1-4; 7 bases are a match to TRBD1. The CDR3 totals 15 residues. V trimming: 5 bases; J trimming: 0 bases; junction bases outside the gene matches: 3. Written as DNA, the CDR3 is TGTGCCAGCAGTCTCCAGGGGGCAACTAATGAAAAACTGTTTTTT. It yields the protein CASSLQGATNEKLFF.

This clonotype was counted a few times. V gene TRBV15 combines with J gene TRBJ1-1; D uncertain. The V gene lost 1 base and the J gene lost 3 bases, with 6 bases spanning the gap. This CDR3 has 13 amino acids. Germline CDR1 and CDR2: LNHNV and YYDKDF (reference sequence). CDR3 nucleotide sequence: TGTGCCACCAGCAGAGCGCAGTACACTGAAGCTTTCTTT. It translates to CATSRAQYTEAFF.

This rearrangement joins TRBV29-1 to TRBJ2-1; 7 bases are shared with TRBD1. J was trimmed by 7 bases and V by 5 bases; bases with no gene match: 5. Germline CDR1 SQVTM, CDR2 ANQGSEA. This CDR3 is 12 amino acids long. DNA of the CDR3: TGCAGCGTTCATAAGGGGGCAAATGAGCAGTTCTTC. It is translated as CSVHKGANEQFF.

At least ten counts were recorded for this clonotype. The chain joins TRBV6-6 to TRBJ2-1; D gene unclear. The CDR3 length is 11 residues. Germline CDR1 reads MNHNY; CDR2 reads SVGAGI (reference sequence). Trimming took 3 bases from V and 9 from J, leaving 6 bases between them. The CDR3 DNA reads as TGTGCCAGCAGTTATTTTAGTGAGCAGTTCTTC. It codes for CASSYFSEQFF.

This clonotype occurred a few times. The chain uses TRBV6-2 or TRBV6-3 and TRBJ1-1; 9 positions match TRBD1. This CDR3 region has 16 residues. Germline V gives CDR1 MNHEY, CDR2 SVGEGT. Trimming cost V 6 bases and J 6 bases; bases outside gene matches: 14. This CDR3 reads CASRPRRGQGISEAFF. DNA of the CDR3: TGTGCCAGCAGGCCGCGAAGAGGACAGGGGATCTCTGAAGCTTTCTTT.

This chain connects TRBV5-4 to TRBJ2-3; no reliable D call. V was trimmed by 1 base and J by 3 bases, leaving 12 bases between them. The germline V gene has CDR1 SGHNT and CDR2 YYREEE (reference sequence). The CDR3 consists of 15 residues. CDR3 bases: TGTGCCAGCAGCTTGAACGGGCAGGAAACAGATACGCAGTATTTT. Protein product: CASSLNGQETDTQYF.